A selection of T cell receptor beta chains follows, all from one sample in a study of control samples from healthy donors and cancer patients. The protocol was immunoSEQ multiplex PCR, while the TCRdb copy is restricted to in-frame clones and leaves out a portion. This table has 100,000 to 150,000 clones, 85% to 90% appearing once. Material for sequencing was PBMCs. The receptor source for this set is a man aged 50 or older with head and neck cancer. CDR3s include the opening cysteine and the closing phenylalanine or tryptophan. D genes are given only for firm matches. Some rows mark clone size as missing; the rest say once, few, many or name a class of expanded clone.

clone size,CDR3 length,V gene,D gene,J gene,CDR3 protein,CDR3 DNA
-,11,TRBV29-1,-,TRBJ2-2,CSVRVSGELFF,TGCAGCGTCAGGGTTTCCGGGGAGCTGTTTTTT
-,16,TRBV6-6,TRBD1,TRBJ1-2,CASSYGRTGGNYGYTF,TGTGCCAGCAGTTATGGTCGGACAGGGGGCAACTATGGCTACACCTTC
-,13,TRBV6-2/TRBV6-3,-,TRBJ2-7,CASSLTGSYEQYF,TGTGCCAGCAGCTTAACAGGCTCCTACGAGCAGTACTTC
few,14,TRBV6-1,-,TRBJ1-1,CASSEQDLGGEAFF,TGTGCCAGCAGTGAACAGGATCTTGGCGGTGAAGCTTTCTTT
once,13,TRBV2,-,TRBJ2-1,CASTPVGDAEQFF,TGTGCCAGCACCCCGGTCGGGGATGCAGAGCAGTTCTTC
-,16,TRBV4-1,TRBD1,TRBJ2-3,CASSTLGQASTDTQYF,TGCGCCAGCAGCACCCTGGGACAGGCTAGCACAGATACGCAGTATTTT
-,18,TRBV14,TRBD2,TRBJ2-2,CASSQESFRGGNTGELFF,TGTGCCAGCAGCCAAGAATCATTTCGGGGGGGAAACACCGGGGAGCTGTTTTTT
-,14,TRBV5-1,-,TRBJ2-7,CASSLGGRPYEQYF,TGCGCCAGCAGCTTGGGAGGTCGGCCCTACGAGCAGTACTTC
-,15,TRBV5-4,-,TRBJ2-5,CASSGGTPGAETQYF,TGTGCCAGCAGCGGCGGGACTCCCGGAGCGGAGACCCAGTACTTC
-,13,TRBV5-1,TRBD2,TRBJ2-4,CASSLVGTSPPYF,TGCGCCAGCAGCTTGGTCGGGACTAGTCCCCCGTACTTC
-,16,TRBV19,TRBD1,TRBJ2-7,CASSTPPWTGDYEQYF,TGTGCCAGTAGTACCCCTCCCTGGACAGGGGACTACGAGCAGTACTTC
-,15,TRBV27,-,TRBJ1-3,CASSSPSLQGGTIYF,TGTGCCAGCAGTTCCCCCAGCCTTCAAGGGGGCACCATATATTTT
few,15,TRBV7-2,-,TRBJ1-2,CASSLDRDVNYGYTF,TGTGCCAGCAGCCTCGATCGGGACGTAAACTATGGCTACACCTTC
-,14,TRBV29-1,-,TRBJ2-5,CSVEETLSWETQYF,TGCAGCGTTGAAGAGACCCTCTCATGGGAGACCCAGTACTTC
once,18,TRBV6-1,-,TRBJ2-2,CASSESSGAQVRAGELFF,TGTGCCAGCAGTGAATCGTCGGGGGCGCAAGTTAGGGCCGGAGAGCTGTTTTTT
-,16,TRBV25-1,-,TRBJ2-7,CASSQAGTKWVNEQYF,TGTGCCAGCAGTCAGGCAGGGACGAAGTGGGTAAACGAGCAGTACTTC
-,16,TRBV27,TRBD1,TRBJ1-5,CASSDRTGVPNQPQHF,TGTGCCAGCAGTGACCGGACAGGGGTGCCCAATCAGCCCCAGCATTTT
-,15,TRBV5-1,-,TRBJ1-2,CASSGSGTLDGGYTF,TGCGCCAGCAGCGGGTCCGGGACGCTGGATGGCGGCTACACCTTC
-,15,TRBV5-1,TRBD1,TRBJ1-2,CASSQRGRLDYGYTF,TGCGCCAGCAGCCAAAGGGGGCGCCTTGACTATGGCTACACCTTC